This entry is about one T cell receptor (beta chain). Antigen specificity is unknown. V gave up 5 bases and J gave up 0 bases, with 15 bases separating them. CDR1 and CDR2 (germline): SGHTS, YDEGEE. This CDR3 has 16 amino acids. This sample was included in a study of cytotoxic CD8 clonotypes in ibrutinib-treated CLL. Study at large: Productive templates per sample averaged approximately 240,000; productive rearrangements, 85,000 to 95,000. Overall study findings and caveats: Public clonotypes, found uncommonly, either contracted or stayed stable on treatment.

A 1 in 200,000 to 1 in 1 million T cell depth was the sequencing target. Measured with immunoSEQ multiplex PCR; TCRdb has only the in-frame clones, and not every one. The sample lists roughly 180,000 clones, about 80% occurring once. This TCR came from a human donor with chronic lymphocytic leukemia. This chain uses TRBV5-8 with TRBJ1-5; tentative D call: TRBD1 (6 bases). The material was PBMCs, obtained after 24 months of ibrutinib treatment. For the CDR3, the DNA is TGTGCCAGCAGTCTCGAACAGGGTTATAGCAATCAGCCCCAGCATTTT. Protein product: CASSLEQGYSNQPQHF.